Sequencing of this T cell receptor (beta chain) was carried out in a study of cytomegalovirus exposure and HLA in healthy donors. The PCR contained 60 Vbeta and 13 Jbeta primers. Sequencing was performed with immunoSEQ multiplex PCR; in TCRdb, only in-frame clones are kept and a portion is missing. The data show roughly 110,000 clones, around 83% seen once. V lost 4 bases, J lost 5 bases, and 6 bases stayed unmatched. Germline CDR1 is LNHNV and CDR2 is YYDKDF (reference sequence). This CDR3 comprises 14 residues. The chain uses TRBV15 and TRBJ1-1; 8 bases agree with TRBD1. The TCR originated in a man in his thirties or forties in good health and CMV-seropositive. The source material was PBMCs. CDR3 sequence (DNA): TGTGCCACCAGCACCGGTACAGGGGGAACTGAAGCTTTCTTT. This codes for CATSTGTGGTEAFF.